This T cell receptor beta chain is from a study of T cell changes during pregnancy in multiple sclerosis. Sequencing was performed with immunoSEQ multiplex PCR; in TCRdb, only in-frame clones are kept and a portion is missing. The sample has 40,000 to 45,000 clones, roughly nine tenths seen once; the top ten hold about 1.2%. Germline V gives CDR1 SGHTA, CDR2 FQGNSA. This CDR3 contains 14 residues. With 1 base removed from V and 5 bases from J, the gap between germline ends came to 12 bases. The sequence was collected from a female donor with multiple sclerosis, enrolled in a pregnancy study. The input for sequencing was CD4+ T cells from peripheral blood mononuclear cells, taken in the first trimester of pregnancy. The J gene is TRBJ2-7, the V gene TRBV7-2; D is perhaps TRBD2 (6 bases). CDR3 protein: CASSLVSGGDEQYF. The CDR3 DNA reads TGTGCCAGCAGCTTAGTTAGCGGAGGTGACGAGCAGTACTTC.